The 32 T cell receptor beta chains given below trace back to one sample, sequenced in a study of tumor-infiltrating lymphocytes in oesophageal squamous cell carcinoma. MiXCR, run by TCRdb on the PCR reads, gives a single entry per CDR3 protein. The table records around 19,000 distinct CDR3 sequences, 35% to 45% of them present only once. Source material: normal esophageal tissue next to the tumor. These receptors were taken from a female donor with esophageal squamous cell carcinoma.

The rearrangement uses TRBV7-9 and TRBJ2-1; 7 nucleotides match TRBD2. Germline V gives CDR1 SEHNR, CDR2 FQNEAQ (reference sequence). Trimming at V came to 4 bases and at J to 4 bases, leaving 13 bases not matched to a gene. The CDR3 is made up of 17 amino acids. Here the CDR3 reads CASSSAQGGGLYNEQFF. DNA of the CDR3: TGTGCCAGCAGCTCCGCCCAGGGCGGGGGACTTTACAATGAGCAGTTCTTC.

This clonotype has a count of ten or more. This chain links TRBV18 with TRBJ1-4; 10 bases map to TRBD1. CDR1 is KGHSH and CDR2 is LQKENI in the germline V gene. This CDR3 comprises 15 residues. With V trimmed by 5 bases and J by 3 bases, 3 bases remained unmatched. As DNA, the CDR3 is TGTGCCAGCTCATCGACAGGGGGCCCTAATGAAAAACTGTTTTTT. Its translation is CASSSTGGPNEKLFF. The full variable domain, rest sourced from reference TRBV18 and TRBJ1-4, is NAGVMQNPRHLVRRRGQEARLRCSPMKGHSHVYWYRQLPEEGLKFMVYLQKENIIDESGMPKERFSAEFPKEGPSILRIQQVVRGDSAAYFCASSSTGGPNEKLFFGSGTQLSVL.

The chain links TRBV20-1 to TRBJ2-1; D not resolved. The end of the DNA fits TRBJ2-7 better, so the J call may be wrong. This CDR3 region has 12 residues. The germline CDR1 and CDR2 sequences are DFQATT and SNEGSKA (reference sequence). The chain's CDR3 is CSGKADFYEQYF. The CDR3 region has the DNA TGCAGTGGGAAGGCCGATTTCTACGAGCAGTACTTC.

V and J are TRBV7-3 and TRBJ2-3, with TRBD2 identical over 11 bases. The J segment lost 4 bases and the V segment lost 4 bases, leaving 4 bases of the junction unmatched. CDR3 length equals 15 residues. Looked up from germline, CDR1 is SGHTA and CDR2 is FQGTGA. CDR3 in amino acids: CASSYTSGSSDTQYF. CDR3 nucleotide sequence: TGTGCCAGCAGCTATACTAGCGGGAGTTCAGATACGCAGTATTTT. The full variable domain, rest sourced from reference TRBV7-3 and TRBJ2-3, is GAGVSQTPSNKVTEKGKYVELRCDPISGHTALYWYRQSLGQGPEFLIYFQGTGAADDSGLPNDRFFAVRPEGSVSTLKIQRTERGDSAVYLCASSYTSGSSDTQYFGPGTRLTVL.

In the case of this clonotype: A read error may produce the germline difference seen at one junction end. This rearrangement joins TRBV7-6 to TRBJ2-3; the match to TRBD2 covers 9 bases. The J call may be mistaken, given a closer DNA end match to TRBJ2-5. Germline V gives CDR1 SGHVS, CDR2 FNYEAQ. This CDR3 comprises 14 residues. For the CDR3, the DNA is TGTGCCAGCAGCATAGCGGGAGTTGGAGAGACCCAGTACTTC. Its protein is CASSIAGVGETQYF.

The table lists this clonotype with many counts. This sequence joins TRBV10-3 and TRBJ2-7, with 11 nucleotides matching TRBD2. Germline CDR1 is ENHRY and CDR2 is SYGVKD. The CDR3 loop spans 14 amino acids. The V gene end was trimmed by 5 bases and the J gene end by 5 bases; junction bases not matched to a gene: 5. CDR3 nucleotides: TGTGCCATCAGTAAGACGGGACTAGCGGACGAGCAGTACTTC. As protein: CAISKTGLADEQYF.

This clonotype appeared many times. V gene TRBV28 combines with J gene TRBJ1-4; the match to TRBD1 covers 7 bases. Germline V gene data show CDR1 as MDHEN and CDR2 as SYDVKM. The CDR3 contains 16 residues. With 3 bases clipped from V and 14 bases from J, the junction kept 18 bases outside the gene matches. For the CDR3, the DNA is TGTGCCAGCAGTTTGACCGGGGCAGGGGGGGGCGGGAGGCTGTTTTTT. Amino acids: CASSLTGAGGGGRLFF.

This clonotype was recorded at least ten times. The chain combines TRBV27 with TRBJ2-1, with 7 bases aligning to TRBD1. Germline V lookup: CDR1 MNHEY, CDR2 SMNVEV (reference sequence). With 0 bases clipped from V and 11 bases from J, the junction kept 7 bases outside the gene matches. This CDR3 has 14 amino acids. The CDR3 region is CASSLSGQEKKQFF. CDR3 nucleotides: TGTGCCAGCAGTTTATCTGGACAGGAAAAAAAGCAGTTCTTC.

As to this clonotype: A much larger clone is a single base away; this may be a read error. The V call is TRBV5-1, the J call TRBJ2-7; D is undetermined. The closer fit of TRBJ2-1 to the DNA end suggests the J call may be wrong. Germline CDR1 reads SGHRS; CDR2 reads YFSETQ. The CDR3 is 12 amino acids. The CDR3 DNA follows: TGCGCCAGCAGCTTGCCCACCTACGAGCAGTTCTTC. The encoded protein is CASSLPTYEQFF.

This clonotype was detected many times. This CDR3 fails to terminate in the conserved phenylalanine or tryptophan, so it likely reflects a read error. The DNA is omitted, as the CDR3 cannot be located on it reliably, and the CDR3 follows TCRdb's listing. V is TRBV12-3 or TRBV12-4 and J is TRBJ2-6; the D call TRBD1 from the table was never checked on the DNA. The CDR3 spans 8 amino acids, including both terminal residues. CDR3 region: CASRKSRT.

This clonotype is large within its sample. The V gene is TRBV7-8, the J gene TRBJ2-1; 8 nucleotides agree with TRBD1. V was clipped by 6 bases and J by 0 bases; unmatched bases: 7. The CDR3 extends over 16 amino acids. Germline loops: CDR1 SGHVS, CDR2 FQNEAQ. The CDR3 bases are TGTGCCAGCAGACCCCGAACAGGGGGCTCCTACAATGAGCAGTTCTTC. Translated: CASRPRTGGSYNEQFF.

This clonotype was picked up a small number of times. The rearrangement links TRBV18 to TRBJ1-4; the D gene is possibly TRBD1 (5 bases). CDR3 length equals 13 residues. The V gene's germline CDR1 is KGHSH and CDR2 LQKENI. V lost 9 bases and J lost 4, with 12 bases in between. Here the CDR3 reads CASSRGNNEKLFF. CDR3 in DNA: TGTGCCAGTAGTCGGGGGAATAATGAAAAACTGTTTTTT.

In its sample, this clonotype was seen many times. This chain links TRBV5-1 with TRBJ2-2; 8 bases fit TRBD1. Germline V gene sequence: CDR1 SGHRS, CDR2 YFSETQ. The length of the CDR3 is 16 residues. After removal of 0 bases from V and 6 bases from J, the junction contained 7 bases not matched to a gene. The CDR3 is CASSLVADRVAGELFF. The CDR3 coding sequence is TGCGCCAGCAGCTTGGTGGCGGACAGGGTCGCCGGGGAGCTGTTTTTT. Variable domain in full (rest from reference TRBV5-1 and TRBJ2-2): KAGVTQTPRYLIKTRGQQVTLSCSPISGHRSVSWYQQTPGQGLQFLFEYFSETQRNKGNFPGRFSGRQFSNSRSEMNVSTLELGDSALYLCASSLVADRVAGELFFGEGSRLTVL.

In DNA, the CDR3 is TGTGCCAGCAGCGATACCGGCATATTCACGACAGGGCACCACGAGCAGTACTTC. Translated, it gives CASSDTGIFTTGHHEQYF. V is TRBV6-6 and J is TRBJ2-1; 7 nucleotides agree with TRBD1. The J call may be wrong; the DNA end is better matched by TRBJ2-7. The CDR3 has 18 residues. Per germline, CDR1 MNHNY and CDR2 SVGAGI (reference sequence).

This chain joins TRBV6-6 and TRBJ1-2, with no clear D. Germline V gene lookup returns CDR1 MNHNY and CDR2 SVGAGI (reference sequence). The CDR3 is made up of 14 amino acids. V was shortened by 5 bases and J by 4 bases, with 14 bases between the two germline ends. CDR3 residues: CASSPTHQSYGYTF. The CDR3 DNA reads as TGTGCCAGCAGTCCCACTCACCAATCCTATGGCTACACCTTC.

The chain is built from TRBV7-3 and TRBJ2-5; D gene ambiguous. There are 13 residues in the CDR3. Trimming removed 3 bases at V and 3 bases at J, with 8 bases between. Germline assignment: CDR1 SGHTA and CDR2 FQGTGA. CDR3 loop: CASSFAPEETQYF. The CDR3 DNA reads TGTGCCAGCAGCTTCGCGCCGGAAGAGACCCAGTACTTC.

Notes on this clonotype: A much larger clone is a single base away; this may be a read error. This rearrangement joins TRBV19 to TRBJ2-1; 12 bases are a match to TRBD2. The J call may be mistaken, given a closer DNA end match to TRBJ2-7. The CDR3 contains 17 residues. CDR1 is LNHDA, CDR2 SQIVND, per germline (reference sequence). Here the CDR3 reads CASSRTSGTSSYNEQYF. CDR3 sequence (DNA): TGTGCCAGTAGTCGGACTAGCGGGACCAGCTCCTACAATGAGCAGTACTTC.

This clonotype was observed many times. The chain combines TRBV7-9 with TRBJ2-1, with 10 bases matching TRBD2. This CDR3 comprises 15 residues. CDR1 and CDR2 (germline): SEHNR, FQNEAQ (reference sequence). V lost 5 bases and J lost 1; bases outside the gene matches: 2. CDR3 residues: CASSRSGRSYNEQFF. CDR3 DNA: TGTGCCAGCAGCCGTAGCGGGAGGTCCTACAATGAGCAGTTCTTC.

This chain connects TRBV18 to TRBJ2-7; 16 positions agree with TRBD2. The end of the DNA aligns better with TRBJ2-5, so the J call may be wrong. Germline CDR1 and CDR2: KGHSH and LQKENI. The CDR3 is 17 residues long. The CDR3 region is CASSPGLAGGPRETQYF. The CDR3 nucleotides read TGTGCCAGCTCACCGGGACTAGCGGGAGGGCCGCGGGAGACCCAGTACTTC.

This chain connects TRBV27 to TRBJ2-1; D gene uncertain. The CDR3 has 13 residues. Germline V gives CDR1 MNHEY, CDR2 SMNVEV (reference sequence). V was pared by 3 bases and J by 7 bases, with 10 bases between. This CDR3 is CASSFSPINEQFF. The CDR3 DNA follows: TGTGCCAGCAGTTTCTCTCCTATAAATGAGCAGTTCTTC.

About this clonotype itself: A read error is likely, as this CDR3 ends without the conserved phenylalanine or tryptophan. The DNA is left out, because the CDR3 cannot be placed on it with certainty; the CDR3 is given as TCRdb lists it. This chain joins TRBV7-6 and TRBJ2-1; no check of the table's D call, TRBD2, against the DNA was made. The CDR3 adds up to 15 amino acids, both ends counted. In germline, CDR1 is SGHVS, CDR2 FNYEAQ. The CDR3 sequence: CASSLVGNSPLHFGN.

The gene calls are TRBV28 and TRBJ2-7; TRBD1 matches 7 bases. This CDR3 has 14 residues. V shed 10 bases, J shed 2 bases, and the junction held 11 bases outside the gene matches. CDR1 and CDR2 from the germline V gene are MDHEN and SYDVKM. In nucleotides, the CDR3 is TGTGCCACACATAACCGGGACAGCCCCTACGAGCAGTACTTC. Its translation: CATHNRDSPYEQYF.

The V and J genes are TRBV19 and TRBJ2-7; 7 positions agree with TRBD2. Germline V gene sequence: CDR1 LNHDA, CDR2 SQIVND (reference sequence). The V gene end was trimmed by 5 bases and the J gene end by 7 bases; junction bases not matched to a gene: 11. This CDR3 is built from 14 residues. The CDR3 region is CASSRNTGGSEQYF. As DNA, the CDR3 is TGTGCCAGTAGTCGAAATACGGGGGGAAGTGAGCAGTACTTC. The complete variable domain, with remaining parts taken from reference TRBV19 and TRBJ2-7, reads DGGITQSPKYLFRKEGQNVTLSCEQNLNHDAMYWYRQDPGQGLRLIYYSQIVNDFQKGDIAEGYSVSREKKESFPLTVTSAQKNPTAFYLCASSRNTGGSEQYFGPGTRLTVT.

With regard to this clonotype: A much larger clone lies one base from this, so it may be a read error. The genes are TRBV19 and TRBJ1-4; TRBD1 might be the D (5 bases). Germline CDR1 is LNHDA and CDR2 is SQIVND (reference sequence). V lost 7 bases to trimming and J lost 7 bases, with 19 bases between them. There are 15 residues in the CDR3. The CDR3 coding sequence is TGTGCCAGTAATATGCTTGGGACCCTTGGTGAAAAACTGTTTTTT. It specifies CASNMLGTLGEKLFF.

This chain links TRBV7-2 with TRBJ2-5; possible D gene TRBD1, 6 bases. Germline-derived CDR1 and CDR2 are SGHTA and FQGNSA. The CDR3 extends over 13 amino acids. Trimming stripped 5 bases from V and 10 bases from J, with 17 bases between. The CDR3 spells CASSPGTTQGQYF. CDR3 nucleotides: TGTGCCAGCAGCCCAGGGACGACACAGGGCCAGTACTTC.

The table lists this clonotype with many counts. V and J are TRBV6-1 and TRBJ1-4; TRBD1 agrees at 7 bases. The CDR3 extends over 13 amino acids. V gave up 6 bases and J gave up 6 bases; unmatched junction bases: 4. Per germline, CDR1 MNHNS and CDR2 SASEGT. The CDR3: CASSNDRDEKLFF. CDR3 DNA sequence: TGTGCCAGCAGCAACGACAGGGATGAAAAACTGTTTTTT.

V gene TRBV7-3 combines with J gene TRBJ2-3, with TRBD2 matching 7 bases. Germline loops: CDR1 SGHTA, CDR2 FQGTGA. The J segment lost 4 bases and the V segment lost 1 base, leaving 14 bases of the junction unmatched. CDR3 length equals 18 residues. CDR3 bases: TGTGCCAGCAGCTTAAAGCCCATGGGGGGAGGGTGGGCAGATACGCAGTATTTT. It specifies CASSLKPMGGGWADTQYF.

The chain recombines TRBV28 with TRBJ2-6; D is perhaps TRBD1 (6 bases). The J call is in doubt because the DNA end fits TRBJ2-7 better. Germline CDR1 reads MDHEN; CDR2 reads SYDVKM. CDR3 length: 12 amino acids. CDR3 sequence (DNA): TGTGCCAGCAGTGGGAACAGGGCACAGCAGTACTTC. Its translation: CASSGNRAQQYF.

This clonotype was seen ten or more times. V and J are TRBV6-1 and TRBJ1-1; D is ambiguous. The CDR3 extends over 13 amino acids. V lost 6 bases to trimming and J lost 1 base, with 9 bases between them. Germline CDR1 is MNHNS and CDR2 is SASEGT. The CDR3 sequence is CASRRDGNTEAFF. DNA for the CDR3: TGTGCCAGCAGGAGAGATGGGAACACTGAAGCTTTCTTT.

V usage is TRBV7-4 and J usage is TRBJ2-7, with 7 nucleotides matching TRBD1. The CDR3 runs 14 residues. V shed 5 bases, J shed 2 bases, and the junction held 6 bases outside the gene matches. Germline CDR1 and CDR2: SGHVT and SQSDAQ. CDR3 loop: CASSARDSTYEQYF. In DNA form, the CDR3 reads TGTGCCAGCAGCGCCCGGGACAGCACCTACGAGCAGTACTTC. Full variable domain (remainder filled in from reference TRBV7-4 and TRBJ2-7): GAGVSQSPRYKVAKRGRDVALRCDSISGHVTLYWYRQTLGQGSEVLTYSQSDAQRDKSGRPSGRFSAERPERSVSTLKIQRTEQGDSAVYLCASSARDSTYEQYFGPGTRLTVT.

The chain carries TRBV7-2 and TRBJ2-1; D not resolved. There are 11 residues in the CDR3. CDR1 is SGHTA, CDR2 FQGNSA, per germline. The ends were cut back, 5 bases at V and 8 bases at J, with 7 bases in the middle. The CDR3 reads CASSAGYEQFF. CDR3 sequence (DNA): TGTGCCAGCAGCGCAGGATATGAGCAGTTCTTC. The full variable domain, rest sourced from reference TRBV7-2 and TRBJ2-1, is GAGVSQSPSNKVTEKGKDVELRCDPISGHTALYWYRQSLGQGLEFLIYFQGNSAPDKSGLPSDRFSAERTGGSVSTLTIQRTQQEDSAVYLCASSAGYEQFFGPGTRLTVL.

This clonotype is classed as medium-sized. The rearrangement joins TRBV7-9 to TRBJ1-4; TRBD1 matches at 8 bases. J lost 8 bases, V lost 3 bases, and 5 bases had no gene match. The CDR3 is 14 amino acids. CDR1 is SEHNR and CDR2 is FQNEAQ in the germline V gene (reference sequence). The CDR3 bases are TGTGCCAGCAGCTTCGGACAGGGAGGGGAAAAACTGTTTTTT. Protein product: CASSFGQGGEKLFF.